This TCR beta chain was sequenced during a study of neurological immune-mediated disorders. Time point of the sample: longitudinal time-point 3. A total of 2 million PBMCs stored at -80 degrees C provided the unsorted libraries. Ten or more counts support this clonotype. The germline V gene encodes CDR1 SGHRS and CDR2 YFSETQ. This CDR3 region has 12 residues. V dropped 0 bases and J dropped 7 bases, with 7 bases sitting between them. TCRdb reprocessed the 5' RACE reads via MiXCR and lists one record per CDR3 protein. The profile shows about 81,000 distinct CDR3 sequences, around 4.5% of them singletons.

The sequencing input was PBMCs. The receptor comes from a woman aged 60-70 years with multiple sclerosis. The chain employs TRBV5-1 and TRBJ1-1; no clear D. The CDR3 DNA reads as TGCGCCAGCAGCTTGGGGGCAGATGAAGCTTTCTTT. Translation: CASSLGADEAFF.